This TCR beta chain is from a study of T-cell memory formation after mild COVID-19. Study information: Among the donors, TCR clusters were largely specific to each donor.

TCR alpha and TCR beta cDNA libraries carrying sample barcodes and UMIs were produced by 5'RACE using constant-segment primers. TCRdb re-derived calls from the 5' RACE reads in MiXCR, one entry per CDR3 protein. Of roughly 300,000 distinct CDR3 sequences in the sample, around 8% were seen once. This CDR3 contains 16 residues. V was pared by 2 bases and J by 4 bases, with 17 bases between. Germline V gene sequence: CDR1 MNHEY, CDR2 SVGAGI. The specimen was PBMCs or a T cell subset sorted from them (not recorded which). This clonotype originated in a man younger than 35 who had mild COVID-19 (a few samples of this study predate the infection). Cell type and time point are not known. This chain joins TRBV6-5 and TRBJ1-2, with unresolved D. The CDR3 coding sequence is TGTGCCAGCAGTTACAATCAGCCGAACAAGGGCTATGGCTACACCTTC. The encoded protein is CASSYNQPNKGYGYTF.